The clone carrying this TCR beta chain was recorded at least ten times. What it binds is unknown. TCRdb ran MiXCR on the multiplex PCR reads and lists one entry per CDR3 protein. Of roughly 130,000 distinct CDR3 sequences in the sample, roughly 21% were seen once. These data are taken from a study of breast tumors, draining lymph nodes, adjacent tissues. The CDR3 is 14 residues long. V shed 1 base and J 8 bases; nucleotides not matched to a gene: 6. Looked up from germline, CDR1 is DFQATT and CDR2 is SNEGSKA (reference sequence). Points from the study as a whole: Compared with basal-like, luminal-like tumors shared significantly more repertoire with nontumor tissue. Data fit most tumor T cells coming from lymph node, expanding in tumor. Compared with lymph nodes, tumors were less diverse; compared with nontumor tissue, more.

Axillary draining lymph nodes of breast cancer patients supplied the node samples. The chain combines TRBV20-1 with TRBJ2-1; the match to TRBD2 covers 9 bases. The sequenced sample consisted of axillary lymph node tissue. This receptor was obtained from a female donor with breast cancer. Some clones in this sample may be carry-over from other donors' samples. The CDR3 sequence: CSARVIAGVDEQFF. CDR3 sequence (DNA): TGCAGTGCTAGAGTCATAGCGGGGGTTGATGAGCAGTTCTTC.